A single sample gave rise to the 2 T cell receptor beta chains below, sequenced in a study of blood T cell repertoires in COVID-19 (dated by TCRdb to 2019 to 2021). Library preparation used the immunoSEQ multiplex PCR assay. TCRdb obtained this table from immuneACCESS and retained in-frame rearrangements with V and J assigned. These tables miss some clones; where compared with another copy, unresolved V genes account for less than half of the shortfall, and the remainder is unexplained. A total of about 170,000 clones appear in this sample, roughly 86% of them only once. Roughly 2.5% of the sample lies in the top ten. Sample: peripheral blood. These receptors came from a woman of 80 years or more with COVID-19, enrolled during active disease.

The chain has TRBV5-1 and TRBJ2-3, with 13 bases identical to TRBD2. The J segment lost 4 bases and the V segment lost 6 bases, leaving 5 bases of the junction unmatched. CDR3 length: 15 residues. Germline V gives CDR1 SGHRS, CDR2 YFSETQ. This CDR3 reads CASTTLAGGADTQYF. CDR3 DNA sequence: TGCGCCAGCACCACACTAGCGGGAGGGGCAGATACGCAGTATTTT.

The V call is TRBV6-5, the J call TRBJ2-4, with TRBD2 as a possible D gene (5 bases). CDR3 size: 16 residues. Germline assignment: CDR1 MNHEY and CDR2 SVGAGI. V lost 0 bases and J lost 5, with 14 bases in between. The CDR3 DNA follows: TGTGCCAGCAGTTACTCGATAGTGGGAGTCCAAAACATTCAGTACTTC. Its translation: CASSYSIVGVQNIQYF.